These 24 T cell receptor beta chains share one sample of origin, sequenced in a study of CXCR3-negative and CXCR3-positive naive CD8 T cells. Each TRB cDNA library was prepared by 5' RACE (with UMI labels). TCRdb reprocessed the 5' RACE reads, keeping one entry per CDR3 protein, no DNA. In total, the table holds tens of thousands of distinct CDR3 sequences. Sequencing used naive CXCR3- CD8+ T cells from blood. Indicated subset: CD45RO-CCR7+CD27+CD95- naive CD8+ T cells lacking CXCR3 (TNR3-). The receptor set was obtained from a human donor in good health. Some clones in this sample may be carry-over from other donors' samples.

The V and J genes are TRBV29-1 and TRBJ2-7. Germline values: CDR1 SQVTM, CDR2 ANQGSEA. The CDR3 covers 13 residues. CDR3 loop: CSIGGGISYEQYF.

V gene TRBV29-1 combines with J gene TRBJ1-1; TCRdb's assignment of TRBD1 cannot be checked, as there is no DNA. CDR1 and CDR2 (germline): SQVTM, ANQGSEA. The CDR3 consists of 11 residues. The CDR3 loop is CSVEEGHEAFF. Together with reference TRBV29-1 and TRBJ1-1, the CDR3 gives the full variable domain: SAVISQKPSRDICQRGTSLTIQCQVDSQVTMMFWYRQQPGQSLTLIATANQGSEATYESGFVIDKFPISRPNLTFSTLTVSNMSPEDSSIYLCSVEEGHEAFFGQGTRLTVV.

The chain links TRBV6-1 to TRBJ2-1; checking the TCRdb D call of TRBD2 is not possible without DNA. The CDR3 totals 16 residues. Germline-derived CDR1 and CDR2 are MNHNS and SASEGT. The CDR3: CASSEGGEKVVGEQFF.

The gene calls are TRBV7-9 and TRBJ2-5; TCRdb returns TRBD2, unconfirmable since there is no DNA. The CDR3 spans 15 residues. Germline CDR1 SEHNR, CDR2 FQNEAQ (reference sequence). CDR3 residues: CASVKVLLGDVTQYF.

The chain has TRBV29-1 and TRBJ2-2. Germline-derived CDR1 and CDR2 are SQVTM and ANQGSEA. CDR3 size: 12 residues. CDR3 amino acids: CSVSKNTGELFF.

The rearrangement joins TRBV4-2 to TRBJ1-1; the TRBD1 assignment by TCRdb is unverifiable without DNA. The CDR3 sequence is 14 residues long. Germline V CDR1 and CDR2: LGHNA, YNFKEQ. This CDR3 is CASSTGTGNTEAFF.

The J gene is TRBJ2-7, the V gene TRBV7-9; checking the TCRdb D call of TRBD1 is not possible without DNA. From germline, CDR1 is SEHNR and CDR2 FQNEAQ (reference sequence). CDR3 length equals 14 residues. The CDR3: CASSFSGTRSEQYF. The complete variable domain, with remaining parts taken from reference TRBV7-9 and TRBJ2-7, reads DTGVSQNPRHKITKRGQNVTFRCDPISEHNRLYWYRQTLGQGPEFLTYFQNEAQLEKSRLLSDRFSAERPKGSFSTLEIQRTEQGDSAMYLCASSFSGTRSEQYFGPGTRLTVT.

The chain has TRBV10-3 and TRBJ2-7; TCRdb picks TRBD1, but there is no DNA to check that call. The CDR3 has 15 amino acids. Germline V CDR1 and CDR2: ENHRY, SYGVKD. This chain's CDR3 is CAISGTGQGSYEQYF.

This chain links TRBV11-2 with TRBJ2-2; the D call of TRBD2 rests on TCRdb alone, since no DNA is present to check it. The CDR3 loop spans 16 amino acids. Germline values: CDR1 SGHAT, CDR2 FQNNGV. The CDR3 reads CASSLERTSPTGELFF.

The CDR3 here is CASSYQDGDWSTEAFF. The gene calls are TRBV18 and TRBJ1-1. Germline V gene data show CDR1 as KGHSH and CDR2 as LQKENI. The CDR3 is 16 residues long.

V is TRBV4-1 and J is TRBJ2-4; TCRdb's D call, TRBD2, is unchecked because there is no DNA. CDR3 length: 14 residues. The germline V gene has CDR1 MGHRA and CDR2 YSYEKL. The CDR3 here is CASSQAEGRDIQYF.

The J gene is TRBJ2-2, the V gene TRBV28; the D call of TRBD2 rests on TCRdb alone, since no DNA is present to check it. The CDR3 spans 14 residues. Germline CDR1 and CDR2: MDHEN and SYDVKM. CDR3 loop: CASSYTSASGELFF.

The chain combines TRBV7-2 with TRBJ1-6; the TCRdb D gene call, TRBD1, has no DNA to confirm it. This CDR3 has 15 amino acids. The germline V gene has CDR1 SGHTA and CDR2 FQGNSA. The chain's CDR3 is CASSLVGGTNSPLHF. The full variable domain, in which reference TRBV7-2 and TRBJ1-6 provide the parts outside the CDR3, is GAGVSQSPSNKVTEKGKDVELRCDPISGHTALYWYRQSLGQGLEFLIYFQGNSAPDKSGLPSDRFSAERTGGSVSTLTIQRTQQEDSAVYLCASSLVGGTNSPLHFGNGTRLTVT.

CDR3 sequence reads: CASSLNGQFRSQYF. The rearrangement links TRBV12-3 or TRBV12-4 to TRBJ2-5; TCRdb reports TRBD1, a call that lacks DNA to check it against. CDR3 length: 14 amino acids.

V gene TRBV7-9 combines with J gene TRBJ2-1; TCRdb lists TRBD2, though no DNA is available to test this call. The germline CDR1 and CDR2 sequences are SEHNR and FQNEAQ (reference sequence). CDR3 size: 17 residues. This CDR3 reads CASSQGLAGIYYNEQFF. The full variable domain, its missing parts supplied by reference TRBV7-9 and TRBJ2-1, is DTGVSQNPRHKITKRGQNVTFRCDPISEHNRLYWYRQTLGQGPEFLTYFQNEAQLEKSRLLSDRFSAERPKGSFSTLEIQRTEQGDSAMYLCASSQGLAGIYYNEQFFGPGTRLTVL.

The V and J genes are TRBV12-3 or TRBV12-4 and TRBJ2-7. The CDR3 has 14 residues. The chain's CDR3 is CASSLNRGSYEQYF.

The chain joins TRBV7-6 to TRBJ2-1; TCRdb's D call, TRBD1, is unchecked because there is no DNA. The germline V gene encodes CDR1 SGHVS and CDR2 FNYEAQ. This CDR3 comprises 15 residues. The CDR3 sequence: CASSSPGPKGDEQFF.

The chain's CDR3 is CASSFMIPATNHEQFF. The V gene is TRBV7-9, the J gene TRBJ2-1. The CDR3 consists of 16 residues. Germline-derived CDR1 and CDR2 are SEHNR and FQNEAQ (reference sequence).

The chain has TRBV7-2 and TRBJ2-5. The germline V gene has CDR1 SGHTA and CDR2 FQGNSA. The CDR3 runs to 12 residues. The CDR3 here is CASSLALETQYF.

This chain connects TRBV7-9 to TRBJ2-7; as DNA is missing, the TRBD1 call by TCRdb cannot be tested. Germline-derived CDR1 and CDR2 are SEHNR and FQNEAQ (reference sequence). The CDR3 is made up of 13 amino acids. CDR3 in amino acids: CASSRDGSYEQYF.

The chain joins TRBV12-3 or TRBV12-4 to TRBJ1-4. The CDR3 covers 14 residues. The chain's CDR3 is CASSRDATNEKLFF.

The rearrangement uses TRBV6-2 or TRBV6-3 and TRBJ1-1. Germline V gene lookup returns CDR1 MNHEY and CDR2 SVGEGT. The CDR3 length is 16 residues. The CDR3 protein is CASSYSIKSPGLRAFF.

The CDR3 protein is CASSLQTGEDTEAFF. This chain links TRBV11-2 with TRBJ1-1; TCRdb outputs TRBD1, but without DNA this stays unchecked. CDR1 is SGHAT, CDR2 FQNNGV, per germline. The CDR3 has 15 amino acids.

This rearrangement joins TRBV4-3 to TRBJ1-1; TCRdb returns TRBD1, unconfirmable since there is no DNA. The CDR3 has 14 residues. CDR1 and CDR2 (germline): LGHNA, YSLEER. CDR3 loop: CASSPPGTNTEAFF.